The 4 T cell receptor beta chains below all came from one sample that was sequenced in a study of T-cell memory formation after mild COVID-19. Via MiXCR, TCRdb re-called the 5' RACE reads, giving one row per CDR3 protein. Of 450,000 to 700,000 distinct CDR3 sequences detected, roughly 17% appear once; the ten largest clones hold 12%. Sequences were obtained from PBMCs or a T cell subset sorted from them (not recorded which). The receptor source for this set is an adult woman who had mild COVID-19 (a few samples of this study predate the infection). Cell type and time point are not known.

CDR3 sequence (DNA): TGTGCCAGCAGTTGGGACGGCAATTCACCCCTCCACTTT. Amino acids: CASSWDGNSPLHF. This chain joins TRBV6-5 and TRBJ1-6; tentatively, D is TRBD1 (5 bases). The V end was cut by 4 bases, the J end by 7 bases, with 8 bases between. This CDR3 has 13 residues. In germline, CDR1 is MNHEY, CDR2 SVGAGI.

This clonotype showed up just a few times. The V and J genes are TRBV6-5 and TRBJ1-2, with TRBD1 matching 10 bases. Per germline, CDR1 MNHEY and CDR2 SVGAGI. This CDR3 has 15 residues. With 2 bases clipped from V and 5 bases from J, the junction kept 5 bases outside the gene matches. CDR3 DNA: TGTGCCAGCAGTTACCGGGACAGGGGACCGTATGGCTACACCTTC. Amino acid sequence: CASSYRDRGPYGYTF.

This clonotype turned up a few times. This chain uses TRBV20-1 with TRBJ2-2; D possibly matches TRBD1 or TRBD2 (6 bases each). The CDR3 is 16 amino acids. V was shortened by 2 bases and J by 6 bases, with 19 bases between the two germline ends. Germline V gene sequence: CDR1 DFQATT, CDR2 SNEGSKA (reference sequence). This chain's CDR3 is CSARRGDGVIPGELFF. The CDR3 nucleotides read TGCAGTGCTAGAAGGGGGGACGGGGTTATCCCCGGGGAGCTGTTTTTT.

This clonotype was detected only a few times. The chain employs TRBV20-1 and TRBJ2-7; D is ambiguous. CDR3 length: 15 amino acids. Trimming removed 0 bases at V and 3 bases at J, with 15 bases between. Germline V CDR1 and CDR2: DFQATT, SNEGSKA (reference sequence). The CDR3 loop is CSARDRYGRRYEQYF. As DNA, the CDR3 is TGCAGTGCTAGAGATAGGTATGGCAGGCGCTACGAGCAGTACTTC.